One sample yielded the 32 T cell receptor beta chains listed below, sequenced in a study of T cell repertoires in cytomegalovirus infection. Each CDR3 protein gets one entry after TCRdb re-called the reads with MiXCR. The data contain 300,000 or so distinct CDR3 sequences, about 26% of them seen just once; the ten biggest clones take up around 14%. Sample: PBMCs. The receptors derive from a human donor in good health (CMV status not recorded). Some clones in this sample may be carry-over from other donors' samples.

This clonotype was recorded many times. The chain is built from TRBV10-3 and TRBJ1-5, with no clear D. V was cut by 10 bases and J by 7 bases, with 5 bases left in between. There are 9 residues in the CDR3. Germline CDR1 reads ENHRY; CDR2 reads SYGVKD. The CDR3 DNA sequence: TGTGCCACCCACCAGCCCCAGCATTTT. It specifies CATHQPQHF.

This clonotype came up many times. This sequence joins TRBV12-3 or TRBV12-4 and TRBJ1-1; no definite D call. V was shortened by 1 base and J by 1 base, with 4 bases between the two germline ends. There are 13 residues in the CDR3. The CDR3, as DNA: TGTGCCAGCAGTTTAGAGACGAACACTGAAGCTTTCTTT. It is translated as CASSLETNTEAFF.

This clonotype has a single count. The chain has TRBV30 and TRBJ2-1; tentative D call: TRBD2 (5 bases). CDR1 and CDR2 from the germline V gene are GTSNPN and SVGIG (reference sequence). Trimming cost V 6 bases and J 4 bases, with 22 bases left between them. The CDR3 contains 16 residues. CDR3 sequence: CACPKAVGVQYNEQFF. The CDR3 DNA reads as TGTGCCTGTCCTAAGGCAGTGGGAGTGCAATACAATGAGCAGTTCTTC.

Only a few counts were recorded for this clonotype. J is TRBJ2-2 and V is TRBV14, with 7 bases that match TRBD1. There are 15 residues in the CDR3. Germline V gene lookup returns CDR1 SGHDN and CDR2 FVKESK. V lost 6 bases and J lost 2; bases outside the gene matches: 6. CDR3 protein: CASRLTGINTGELFF. The DNA of the CDR3 is TGTGCCAGCAGACTGACAGGGATCAACACCGGGGAGCTGTTTTTT.

A few counts support this clonotype. The chain links TRBV20-1 to TRBJ2-1; a weak D match, TRBD2 (5 bases). CDR1 is DFQATT and CDR2 is SNEGSKA in the germline V gene (reference sequence). The CDR3 has 14 amino acids. V lost 3 bases and J lost 12, with 21 bases in between. CDR3 amino acids: CSARADLPRMGQFF. CDR3 nucleotide sequence: TGCAGTGCTAGGGCGGACTTACCACGTATGGGGCAGTTCTTC.

The V and J genes are TRBV10-3 and TRBJ1-4, with D maybe TRBD1 (6 bases). V lost 9 bases and J 7 bases, leaving 15 bases between the germline ends. Germline V gives CDR1 ENHRY, CDR2 SYGVKD. This CDR3 contains 13 residues. Here the CDR3 reads CAIGGYPGEKLFF. CDR3 in DNA: TGTGCCATAGGGGGGTACCCGGGTGAAAAACTGTTTTTT.

This clonotype was seen at least ten times. The rearrangement links TRBV7-2 to TRBJ1-1, with D unresolved. V was trimmed by 0 bases and J by 1 base, leaving 6 bases between them. Germline-derived CDR1 and CDR2 are SGHTA and FQGNSA. The CDR3 loop spans 14 amino acids. CDR3: CASSLAARNTEAFF. CDR3 DNA: TGTGCCAGCAGCTTAGCGGCCAGGAACACTGAAGCTTTCTTT. The variable domain in full, with the rest retrieved from reference TRBV7-2 and TRBJ1-1, is GAGVSQSPSNKVTEKGKDVELRCDPISGHTALYWYRQSLGQGLEFLIYFQGNSAPDKSGLPSDRFSAERTGGSVSTLTIQRTQQEDSAVYLCASSLAARNTEAFFGQGTRLTVV.

This clonotype was detected many times. The chain is built from TRBV7-8 and TRBJ2-7; D assignment may be TRBD1 or TRBD2 (5 bases each). V lost 2 bases and J lost 2, with 10 bases in between. Germline V gene lookup returns CDR1 SGHVS and CDR2 FQNEAQ. This CDR3 contains 14 residues. The CDR3 is CASSLWPGPYEQYF. CDR3 sequence (DNA): TGTGCCAGCAGCTTATGGCCGGGACCCTACGAGCAGTACTTC. Complete variable domain (other parts from reference TRBV7-8 and TRBJ2-7): GAGVSQSPRYKVAKRGQDVALRCDPISGHVSLFWYQQALGQGPEFLTYFQNEAQLDKSGLPSDRFFAERPEGSVSTLKIQRTQQEDSAVYLCASSLWPGPYEQYFGPGTRLTVT.

This clonotype has a handful of counts. The J gene is TRBJ1-5, the V gene TRBV12-3 or TRBV12-4; no reliable D call. The CDR3 extends over 12 amino acids. Trimming shortened V by 2 bases and J by 8 bases, and 7 bases separated the two germline ends. CDR3 DNA: TGTGCCAGCAGTTTAATGGAGGAGCCCCAGCATTTT. Its protein is CASSLMEEPQHF.

This clonotype was detected a few times. The chain has TRBV14 and TRBJ1-1; D possibly corresponds to TRBD1 (5 bases). Trimming stripped 5 bases from V and 3 bases from J, with 28 bases between. This CDR3 contains 19 residues. Germline V gene sequence: CDR1 SGHDN, CDR2 FVKESK. CDR3 sequence reads: CASSSFLGHSLKVDTEAFF. CDR3 nucleotide sequence: TGTGCCAGCAGCTCCTTTCTTGGACATTCACTCAAAGTCGACACTGAAGCTTTCTTT.

Worth noting for this clonotype: A much more abundant neighbour one base away suggests this may be a read error. The chain recombines TRBV6-8 with TRBJ2-2, with D hard to call. Trimming removed 5 bases at V and 5 bases at J, with 9 bases between. CDR1 and CDR2 from the germline V gene are MNHGY and SAAAGT. This CDR3 contains 13 residues. CDR3 DNA sequence: TGTGCCAGCAGTCGGAGCAGGACCGGGGAGCTGTTTTTT. As protein: CASSRSRTGELFF.

This clonotype was recorded many times. The CDR3 loop reads CASSPSGLRETQYF. For the CDR3, the DNA is TGTGCCAGCAGCCCATCGGGACTTCGGGAGACCCAGTACTTC. The V and J genes are TRBV7-2 and TRBJ2-5; perhaps TRBD2 as D (6 bases). CDR3 length: 14 amino acids. Trimming cost V 5 bases and J 5 bases, with 15 bases left between them. Germline lookup yields CDR1 SGHTA and CDR2 FQGNSA.

The chain links TRBV19 to TRBJ1-1; tentative D call: TRBD1 (6 bases). The CDR3 is 15 residues long. Per germline, CDR1 LNHDA and CDR2 SQIVND (reference sequence). Trimming took 8 bases from V and 1 from J, leaving 17 bases between them. As DNA, the CDR3 is TGTGCCAGTCACACACTGGACAGACCGAACACTGAAGCTTTCTTT. This translates into CASHTLDRPNTEAFF.

This chain uses TRBV6-1 with TRBJ2-7; D is tentatively TRBD1 or TRBD2 (5 bases each). The CDR3 is made up of 12 amino acids. V lost 6 bases and J lost 9, with 15 bases in between. Germline assignment: CDR1 MNHNS and CDR2 SASEGT. As DNA, the CDR3 is TGTGCCAGCAGGAGGGTTCAGGGTTGGCAGTACTTC. Translated, it gives CASRRVQGWQYF.

V is TRBV5-1 and J is TRBJ1-2, with D perhaps TRBD1 (5 bases). The germline gives CDR1 SGHRS, CDR2 YFSETQ. Trimming cost V 2 bases and J 0 bases, with 8 bases left between them. The length of the CDR3 is 14 residues. CDR3 in DNA: TGCGCCAGCAGCTTAGGGGAGGCTAACTATGGCTACACCTTC. The encoded protein is CASSLGEANYGYTF.

V gene TRBV4-1 combines with J gene TRBJ2-7; 7 bases map to TRBD1. This CDR3 has 18 residues. V lost 3 bases and J lost 1; bases outside the gene matches: 15. Germline assignment: CDR1 MGHRA and CDR2 YSYEKL. CDR3 in amino acids: CASSHSGQPAPISYEQYF. CDR3 bases: TGCGCCAGCAGCCATTCGGGACAGCCGGCTCCTATATCCTACGAGCAGTACTTC.

This clonotype occurred a few times. This chain connects TRBV27 to TRBJ2-7, with 7 positions matching TRBD2. Germline V gene lookup returns CDR1 MNHEY and CDR2 SMNVEV (reference sequence). Trimming removed 6 bases from V and 7 bases from J; junction bases left unmatched: 18. This CDR3 region has 16 residues. CDR3 protein: CASRGSVGLADGEQYF. The DNA for the CDR3 is TGTGCCAGCAGGGGTTCCGTGGGGCTAGCGGATGGGGAGCAGTACTTC.

The rearrangement links TRBV20-1 to TRBJ1-2; a possible D gene is TRBD1 (6 bases). V dropped 0 bases and J dropped 8 bases, with 19 bases sitting between them. The CDR3 is 15 amino acids. Germline V lookup: CDR1 DFQATT, CDR2 SNEGSKA (reference sequence). Here the CDR3 DNA reads TGCAGTGCTAGAGATCCATCCTCAGGGGCGGGAGGCTACACCTTC. Translation: CSARDPSSGAGGYTF.

The chain employs TRBV6-1 and TRBJ1-1; D is unresolved. V was pared by 7 bases and J by 4 bases, with 16 bases between. The CDR3 runs to 14 residues. Germline V CDR1 and CDR2: MNHNS, SASEGT. The DNA for the CDR3 is TGTGCCAGCACCCCCTTCGGAGGTCGCACTGAAGCTTTCTTT. This gives the protein CASTPFGGRTEAFF.

At least ten counts were recorded for this clonotype. The chain recombines TRBV7-2 with TRBJ2-3; TRBD2 might be the D (6 bases). Germline loops: CDR1 SGHTA, CDR2 FQGNSA. V lost 7 bases, J lost 4 bases, and 15 bases lay in between. The CDR3 is 14 residues long. The CDR3 DNA is TGTGCCAGCACCCGTCCCGGGACTTCAGATACGCAGTATTTT. This encodes CASTRPGTSDTQYF.

The J gene is TRBJ1-5, the V gene TRBV20-1; the D gene is possibly TRBD1 (5 bases). V lost 3 bases and J 7 bases, leaving 10 bases between the germline ends. The germline CDR1 and CDR2 sequences are DFQATT and SNEGSKA (reference sequence). The CDR3 totals 12 residues. CDR3 amino acids: CSASMGRQPQHF. The CDR3 DNA reads TGCAGTGCTAGCATGGGGCGGCAGCCCCAGCATTTT.

Comments on this clonotype: A much larger clone differs from this one at a single base, so this may be a read error. This rearrangement joins TRBV7-2 to TRBJ2-7; D might be TRBD1 (5 bases). The CDR3 spans 13 residues. Germline CDR1 SGHTA, CDR2 FQGNSA. V lost 6 bases and J 2 bases, leaving 11 bases between the germline ends. CDR3 nucleotides: TGTGCCAGCAGTTCACAGGTGGCCTACGAGCAGTACTTC. Residues: CASSSQVAYEQYF. The entire variable domain, with the rest obtained from reference TRBV7-2 and TRBJ2-7, is as follows: GAGVSQSPSNKVTEKGKDVELRCDPISGHTALYWYRQSLGQGLEFLIYFQGNSAPDKSGLPSDRFSAERTGGSVSTLTIQRTQQEDSAVYLCASSSQVAYEQYFGPGTRLTVT.

This clonotype was detected only a few times. The chain combines TRBV19 with TRBJ2-3; D not certain. The CDR3 is 14 residues long. Between the trimmed V and J ends, which lost 5 bases and 4 bases, there was a span of 13 bases. The V gene's germline CDR1 is LNHDA and CDR2 SQIVND (reference sequence). The chain's CDR3 is CASSLTSAADTQYF. The CDR3 bases are TGTGCCAGTAGTCTGACTTCGGCGGCAGATACGCAGTATTTT.

The J gene is TRBJ2-1, the V gene TRBV20-1, with 8 bases that match TRBD2. The CDR3 is 14 amino acids. V was clipped by 3 bases and J by 2 bases; unmatched bases: 3. CDR1 is DFQATT and CDR2 is SNEGSKA in the germline V gene (reference sequence). CDR3 protein: CSARDSGTYNEQFF. The DNA of the CDR3 is TGCAGTGCTAGGGATAGCGGGACCTACAATGAGCAGTTCTTC.

The V call is TRBV12-3 or TRBV12-4, the J call TRBJ2-4, with a possible D match to TRBD1 (5 bases). The CDR3 spans 14 residues. V shed 7 bases and J shed 7 bases, with 17 bases lying between them. This chain's CDR3 is CASTLEGERNIQYF. The DNA of the CDR3 is TGTGCCAGCACCTTGGAAGGGGAAAGGAACATTCAGTACTTC.

V and J are TRBV19 and TRBJ1-2, with no clear D. Germline V gene sequence: CDR1 LNHDA, CDR2 SQIVND (reference sequence). This CDR3 contains 16 residues. V was pared by 4 bases and J by 4 bases, with 19 bases between. CDR3: CASSKGISPTLYGYTF. The CDR3 DNA is TGTGCCAGTAGTAAGGGAATCTCCCCTACTCTCTATGGCTACACCTTC.

This clonotype was found many times. The chain carries TRBV5-1 and TRBJ2-6; D assignment may be TRBD1 or TRBD2 (5 bases each). This CDR3 contains 19 residues. Germline V gene data show CDR1 as SGHRS and CDR2 as YFSETQ. Trimming shortened V by 6 bases and J by 4 bases, and 26 bases separated the two germline ends. The CDR3 reads CASIRDGQGGVSGANVLTF. DNA of the CDR3: TGCGCCAGCATACGGGACGGCCAGGGTGGAGTGTCCGGGGCCAACGTCCTGACTTTC.

This clonotype appeared a few times. This chain links TRBV18 with TRBJ1-4; TRBD1 agrees at 7 bases. CDR1 KGHSH and CDR2 LQKENI come from the germline V gene. Trimming cost V 0 bases and J 4 bases; bases outside gene matches: 2. The CDR3 has 15 residues. The CDR3 DNA follows: TGTGCCAGCTCACCACCGGGACAGCGTAATGAAAAACTGTTTTTT. Amino acids: CASSPPGQRNEKLFF.

The CDR3 loop is CASSIAGFYGYTF. For the CDR3, the DNA is TGTGCCAGCAGCATAGCGGGATTCTATGGCTACACCTTC. The chain employs TRBV28 and TRBJ1-2; no clear D gene. The CDR3 loop spans 13 amino acids. Per germline, CDR1 MDHEN and CDR2 SYDVKM. V dropped 6 bases and J dropped 4 bases, with 12 bases sitting between them.

The V and J genes are TRBV24-1 and TRBJ2-7; D uncertain. Per germline, CDR1 KGHDR and CDR2 SFDVKD. The CDR3 spans 12 residues. Deletions cut 5 bases from V and 5 bases from J, with 9 bases between. The CDR3 reads CATSGVGNEQYF. CDR3 nucleotide sequence: TGTGCCACCAGTGGCGTAGGGAACGAGCAGTACTTC.

In this sample, this clonotype turned up many times. CDR3: CASSLGNREDEQYF. CDR3 nucleotides: TGTGCCAGCAGCTTAGGTAACAGGGAAGACGAGCAGTACTTC. The chain couples TRBV7-2 to TRBJ2-7; maybe TRBD1 (6 bases). The germline gives CDR1 SGHTA, CDR2 FQGNSA. The CDR3 has 14 residues. V shed 1 base and J shed 5 bases, with 12 bases lying between them. Drawing the rest from reference TRBV7-2 and TRBJ2-7, the complete variable domain is GAGVSQSPSNKVTEKGKDVELRCDPISGHTALYWYRQSLGQGLEFLIYFQGNSAPDKSGLPSDRFSAERTGGSVSTLTIQRTQQEDSAVYLCASSLGNREDEQYFGPGTRLTVT.

The table lists this clonotype with many counts. This chain joins TRBV7-2 and TRBJ1-5, with D unclear. CDR1 SGHTA and CDR2 FQGNSA come from the germline V gene. The CDR3 has 16 residues. V shed 4 bases and J shed 1 base, with 14 bases lying between them. The CDR3 DNA is TGTGCCAGCAGCTCAAGAGCCGGTGCGAGCAATCAGCCCCAGCATTTT. Translation: CASSSRAGASNQPQHF.